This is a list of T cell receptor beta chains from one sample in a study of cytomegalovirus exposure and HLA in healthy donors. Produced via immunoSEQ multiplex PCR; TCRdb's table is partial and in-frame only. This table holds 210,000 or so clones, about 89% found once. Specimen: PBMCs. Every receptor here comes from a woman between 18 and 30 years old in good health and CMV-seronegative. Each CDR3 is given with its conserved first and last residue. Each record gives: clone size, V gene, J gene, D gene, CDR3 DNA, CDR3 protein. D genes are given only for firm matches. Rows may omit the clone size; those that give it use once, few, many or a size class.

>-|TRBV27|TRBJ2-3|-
TGTGCCAGCAGAAGGTGGGGCGGTCTCAGCACAGATACGCAGTATTTT
CASRRWGGLSTDTQYF
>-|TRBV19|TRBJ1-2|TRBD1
TGTGCCAGTATGGCAGGGGGCCTCCACTATGGCTACACCTTC
CASMAGGLHYGYTF
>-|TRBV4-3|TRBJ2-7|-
TGCGCCAGCAGCCAAGATCGCCCTGCGGAGCAGTACTTC
CASSQDRPAEQYF
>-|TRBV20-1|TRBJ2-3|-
TGCAGTGCTATCCCTAGCGATACGCAGTATTTT
CSAIPSDTQYF
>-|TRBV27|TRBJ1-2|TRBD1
TGTGCCAGCAGTTTAGGGTCGACAGGGGGCATCGGTGGCTACACCTTC
CASSLGSTGGIGGYTF
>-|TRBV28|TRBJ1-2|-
TGTGCCAGCAGTCCCCAGGGGTCGGGTGGCTACACCTTC
CASSPQGSGGYTF
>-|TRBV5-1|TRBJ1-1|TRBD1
TGCGCCAGCAGCCACCCAGACAGGGGAGGCACTGAAGCTTTCTTT
CASSHPDRGGTEAFF
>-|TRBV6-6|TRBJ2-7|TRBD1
TGTGCCAGCAGTTTCTCCGGGACAGAACAATACGAGCAGTACTTC
CASSFSGTEQYEQYF
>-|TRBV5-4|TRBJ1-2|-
TGTGCCAGCAGCACCTGGGGCAGTTCTAACTATGGCTACACCTTC
CASSTWGSSNYGYTF
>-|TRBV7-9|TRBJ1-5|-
TGTGCCAGCAGCGGAACAGGGTCCCATCAGCCCCAGCATTTT
CASSGTGSHQPQHF
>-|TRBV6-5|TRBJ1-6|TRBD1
TGTGCCAGCACCCCTTTGGACAGGGATAATTCACCCCTCCACTTT
CASTPLDRDNSPLHF
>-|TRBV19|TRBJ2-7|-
TGTGCCAGTAGTCTCAGAGGTGGGGGGAACGAGCAGTACTTC
CASSLRGGGNEQYF
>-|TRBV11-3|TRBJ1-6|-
TGTGCCAGCAGCTTACTGGGGGAGGCTTCACCCCTCCACTTT
CASSLLGEASPLHF
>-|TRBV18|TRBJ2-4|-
TGTGCCAGCTCACCATTTGTCAGGGATGTTGGCAAAAACATTCAGTACTTC
CASSPFVRDVGKNIQYF
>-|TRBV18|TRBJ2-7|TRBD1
TGTGCCAGCTCACCTAGGGACAGCTTCTACGAGCAGTACTTC
CASSPRDSFYEQYF
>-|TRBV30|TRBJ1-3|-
TGTGCCTGGAGTTCAGGGGACGGAAACACCATATATTTT
CAWSSGDGNTIYF
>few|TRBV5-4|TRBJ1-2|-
TGTGCCAGCAGCGACGTGTGGGGCGGCAGACCTAACTATGGCTACACCTTC
CASSDVWGGRPNYGYTF
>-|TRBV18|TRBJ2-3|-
TGTACCAGCTCACCACCGCTCGGGAAAACAGATACGCAGTATTTT
CTSSPPLGKTDTQYF
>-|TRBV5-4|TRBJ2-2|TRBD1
TGTGCCAGCAGCTACAGGGGGCACGGCACCGGGGAGCTGTTTTTT
CASSYRGHGTGELFF
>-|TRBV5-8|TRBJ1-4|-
TGTGCCAGCAGCTCCTGGGGGCGCGGTAATGAAAAACTGTTTTTT
CASSSWGRGNEKLFF
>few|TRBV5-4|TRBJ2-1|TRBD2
TGTGCCAGCAGCCCCGGGAGCGGGGGCTACAATGAGCAGTTCTTC
CASSPGSGGYNEQFF
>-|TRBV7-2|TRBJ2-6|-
TGTGCCAGCAGCTTAGAAGGGGTCGGGGCCAACGTCCTGACTTTC
CASSLEGVGANVLTF